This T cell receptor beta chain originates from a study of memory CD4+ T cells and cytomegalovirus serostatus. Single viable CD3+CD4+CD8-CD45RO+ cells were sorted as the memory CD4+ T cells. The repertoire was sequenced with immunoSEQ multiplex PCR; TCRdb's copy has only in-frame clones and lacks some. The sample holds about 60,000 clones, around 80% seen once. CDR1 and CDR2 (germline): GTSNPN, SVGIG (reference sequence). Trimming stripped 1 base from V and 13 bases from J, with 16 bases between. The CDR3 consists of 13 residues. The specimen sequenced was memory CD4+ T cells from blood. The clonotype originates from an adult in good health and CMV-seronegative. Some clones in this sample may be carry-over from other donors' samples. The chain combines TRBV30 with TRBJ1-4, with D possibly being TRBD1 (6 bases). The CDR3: CAWSGSGAYGLFF. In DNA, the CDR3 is TGTGCCTGGAGTGGATCAGGGGCTTACGGACTGTTTTTT.